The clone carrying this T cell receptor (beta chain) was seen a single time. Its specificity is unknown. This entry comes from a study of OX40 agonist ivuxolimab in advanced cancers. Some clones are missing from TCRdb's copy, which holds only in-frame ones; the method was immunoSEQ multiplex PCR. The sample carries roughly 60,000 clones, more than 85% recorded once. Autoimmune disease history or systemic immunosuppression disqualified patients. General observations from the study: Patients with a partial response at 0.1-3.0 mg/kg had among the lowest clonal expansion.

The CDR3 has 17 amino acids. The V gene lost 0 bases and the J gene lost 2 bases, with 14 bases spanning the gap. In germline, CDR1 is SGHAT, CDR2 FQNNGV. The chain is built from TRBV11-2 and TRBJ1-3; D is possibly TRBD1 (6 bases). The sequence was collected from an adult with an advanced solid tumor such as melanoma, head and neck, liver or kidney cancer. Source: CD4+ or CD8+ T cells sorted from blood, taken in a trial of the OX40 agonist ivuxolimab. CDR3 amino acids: CASSLDQGGSAGNTIYF. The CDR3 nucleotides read TGTGCCAGCAGCTTAGATCAAGGGGGGAGTGCTGGAAACACCATATATTTT.